The table lists the clone carrying this TCR beta chain with a count of one. No antigen is known for it. Noted treatment: approximately nine-day PBMC culture with coronavirus spike peptide pools or control peptides (ViraFEST assay). At days 3 and 7, half the medium was exchanged for fresh IL-2 medium. Following a culture period (approximately 10 days), negative selection was used to isolate CD4+ T cells. Cultured CD4+ T-cell DNA underwent Oncomine TCR Beta short-read sequencing. TCRdb reprocessed the PCR reads via MiXCR and lists one record per CDR3 protein. This sample yields 14,000 to 15,000 distinct CDR3 sequences, of which 48% are seen a single time; 13% to 15% belongs to the top ten. The CDR3 consists of 14 residues. Germline CDR1 is MRHNA and CDR2 is SNTAGT. V was cut by 6 bases and J by 3 bases, with 11 bases left in between. This specimen belongs to a study of vaccination and CD4 T cells after COVID-19. Overall study: There were two doses of either BNT162b2 or mRNA-1273 vaccine given to participants. At a median about 91 days (range 35 to 161) after diagnosis, post-COVID samples were drawn.

The sequenced material came from CD4+ T cells from blood, cultured in vitro. This receptor was identified in a human donor who had recovered from COVID-19. The genes are TRBV6-4 and TRBJ2-2; maybe TRBD1 (6 bases). The CDR3 loop is CASSSKGDTGELFF. CDR3 in DNA: TGTGCCAGCAGCTCTAAGGGGGACACCGGGGAGCTGTTTTTT.